The 8 T cell receptor beta chains in this list originate from one sample, sequenced in a study of blood T cell repertoires in COVID-19. Libraries were prepared by immunoSEQ multiplex PCR; TCRdb keeps only in-frame clonotypes and omits some of them. The sample has approximately 180,000 clones; over 80% are singletons. Sequencing was done on a sample of peripheral blood. These receptors were collected from a woman aged 40 to 50 with COVID-19, enrolled during active disease.

This chain's CDR3 is CSVEDFGPSGANYGYTF. The CDR3 DNA follows: TGCAGCGTTGAAGATTTTGGCCCCTCGGGAGCTAACTATGGCTACACCTTC. The chain employs TRBV29-1 and TRBJ1-2; D gene ambiguous. Deletions cut 0 bases from V and 0 bases from J, with 17 bases between. Germline loops: CDR1 SQVTM, CDR2 ANQGSEA. The CDR3 covers 17 residues. Full variable domain (rest looked up from reference TRBV29-1 and TRBJ1-2): SAVISQKPSRDICQRGTSLTIQCQVDSQVTMMFWYRQQPGQSLTLIATANQGSEATYESGFVIDKFPISRPNLTFSTLTVSNMSPEDSSIYLCSVEDFGPSGANYGYTFGSGTRLTVV.

The chain couples TRBV29-1 to TRBJ2-7; 8 bases are a match to TRBD1. V trimming: 4 bases; J trimming: 4 bases; junction bases outside the gene matches: 12. CDR3 length: 15 amino acids. Germline CDR1 reads SQVTM; CDR2 reads ANQGSEA. CDR3 sequence reads: CSVGREMTGDYEQYF. The CDR3 DNA reads as TGCAGCGTTGGGCGGGAAATGACAGGGGATTACGAGCAGTACTTC.

The chain joins TRBV6-5 to TRBJ1-1; 7 positions match TRBD1. Germline CDR1 reads MNHEY; CDR2 reads SVGAGI. This CDR3 contains 15 residues. V trimming: 7 bases; J trimming: 0 bases; junction bases outside the gene matches: 8. The CDR3 protein is CASIKGQLMNTEAFF. For the CDR3, the DNA is TGTGCCAGCATTAAGGGACAGCTCATGAACACTGAAGCTTTCTTT.

The V gene is TRBV19, the J gene TRBJ1-4, with 7 bases aligning to TRBD1. This CDR3 comprises 15 residues. The germline V gene has CDR1 LNHDA and CDR2 SQIVND (reference sequence). The V and J ends lost 4 bases and 4 bases, in that order; junction bases with no gene match: 6. In DNA, the CDR3 is TGTGCCAGTAGTACTTCGGGACAGCTTAATGAAAAACTGTTTTTT. It encodes CASSTSGQLNEKLFF.

The chain joins TRBV5-4 to TRBJ2-7, with a weak D call TRBD1 (7 bases). CDR1 is SGHNT, CDR2 YYREEE, per germline (reference sequence). The V gene lost 2 bases and the J gene lost 5 bases, with 11 bases spanning the gap. CDR3 length: 13 residues. CDR3 protein: CASSLGRGDEQYF. The CDR3, as DNA: TGTGCCAGCAGCTTAGGCAGGGGGGACGAGCAGTACTTC.

DNA of the CDR3: TGTGCCACCAGCAGAGGGACAGAGGGAGAAAAACTGTTTTTT. Protein sequence: CATSRGTEGEKLFF. V and J are TRBV15 and TRBJ1-4, with D possibly matching TRBD1 (6 bases). The CDR3 length is 14 residues. Deletions cut 1 base from V and 8 bases from J, with 11 bases between. Germline V gene sequence: CDR1 LNHNV, CDR2 YYDKDF (reference sequence).

The chain couples TRBV2 to TRBJ1-1; D gene uncertain. The V end was cut by 8 bases, the J end by 8 bases, with 9 bases between. The germline CDR1 and CDR2 sequences are SNHLY and FYNNEI. The CDR3 extends over 10 amino acids. The CDR3 nucleotides are TGTGCCAGCTCAGGCGTGGAAGCTTTCTTT. As protein: CASSGVEAFF. Variable domain in full (rest from reference TRBV2 and TRBJ1-1): EPEVTQTPSHQVTQMGQEVILRCVPISNHLYFYWYRQILGQKVEFLVSFYNNEISEKSEIFDDQFSVERPDGSNFTLKIRSTKLEDSAMYFCASSGVEAFFGQGTRLTVV.

The chain employs TRBV9 and TRBJ1-1; D ambiguous. The germline V gene encodes CDR1 SGDLS and CDR2 YYNGEE. This CDR3 is built from 14 residues. The V and J ends lost 7 bases and 7 bases respectively, with 20 bases between them. The CDR3 region is CASRPFPGEYEAFF. CDR3 in DNA: TGTGCCAGCCGTCCCTTTCCTGGGGAGTATGAAGCTTTCTTT.